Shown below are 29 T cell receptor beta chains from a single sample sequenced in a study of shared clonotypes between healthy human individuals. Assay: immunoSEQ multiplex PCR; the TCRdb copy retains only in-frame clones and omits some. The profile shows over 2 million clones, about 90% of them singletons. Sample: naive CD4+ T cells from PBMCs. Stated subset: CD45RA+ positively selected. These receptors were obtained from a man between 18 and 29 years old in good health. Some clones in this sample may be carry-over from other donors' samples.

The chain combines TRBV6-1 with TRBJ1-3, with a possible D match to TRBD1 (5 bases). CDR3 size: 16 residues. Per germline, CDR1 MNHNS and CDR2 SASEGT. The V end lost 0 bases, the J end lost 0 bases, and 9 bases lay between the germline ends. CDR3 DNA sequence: TGTGCCAGCAGTGAAGCGCTAGACAGCTCTGGAAACACCATATATTTT. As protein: CASSEALDSSGNTIYF.

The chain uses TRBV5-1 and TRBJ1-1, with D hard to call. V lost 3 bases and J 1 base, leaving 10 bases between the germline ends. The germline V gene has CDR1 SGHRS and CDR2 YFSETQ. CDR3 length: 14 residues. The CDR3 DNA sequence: TGCGCCAGCAGCTCTACAGAAAAGAACACTGAAGCTTTCTTT. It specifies CASSSTEKNTEAFF.

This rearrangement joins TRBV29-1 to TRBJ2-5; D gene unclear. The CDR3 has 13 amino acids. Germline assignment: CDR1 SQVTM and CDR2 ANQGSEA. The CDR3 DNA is TGCAGTATACGGGTGCAGATTCAAGAGACCCAGTACTTC. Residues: CSIRVQIQETQYF.

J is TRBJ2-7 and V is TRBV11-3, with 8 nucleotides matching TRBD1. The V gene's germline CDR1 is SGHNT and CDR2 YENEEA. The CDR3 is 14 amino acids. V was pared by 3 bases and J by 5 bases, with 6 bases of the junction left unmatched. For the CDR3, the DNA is TGTGCCAGCAGCTTGGACAGGGCTCGGGACGAGCAGTACTTC. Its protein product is CASSLDRARDEQYF. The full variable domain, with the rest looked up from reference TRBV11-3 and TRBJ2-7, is EAGVVQSPRYKIIEKKQPVAFWCNPISGHNTLYWYLQNLGQGPELLIRYENEEAVDDSQLPKDRFSAERLKGVDSTLKIQPAELGDSAVYLCASSLDRARDEQYFGPGTRLTVT.

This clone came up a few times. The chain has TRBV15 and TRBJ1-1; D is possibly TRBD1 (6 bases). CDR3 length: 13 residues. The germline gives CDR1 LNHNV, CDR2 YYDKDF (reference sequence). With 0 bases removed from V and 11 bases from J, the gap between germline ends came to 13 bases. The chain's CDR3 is CATSRDGGTNAFF. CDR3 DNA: TGTGCCACCAGCAGAGATGGAGGGACAAACGCTTTCTTT.

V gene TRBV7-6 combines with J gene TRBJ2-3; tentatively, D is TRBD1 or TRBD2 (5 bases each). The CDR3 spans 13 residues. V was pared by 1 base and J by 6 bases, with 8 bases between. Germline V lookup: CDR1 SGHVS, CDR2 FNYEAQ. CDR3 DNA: TGTGCCAGCAGCTTAGGGGGGAGTGATACGCAGTATTTT. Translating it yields CASSLGGSDTQYF.

This chain's CDR3 is CASSYGARETQYF. The DNA of the CDR3 is TGTGCCAGCAGTTACGGTGCACGGGAGACCCAGTACTTC. This chain connects TRBV6-6 to TRBJ2-5; D unclear. CDR1 MNHNY and CDR2 SVGAGI come from the germline V gene (reference sequence). V was shortened by 2 bases and J by 5 bases, with 9 bases between the two germline ends. The CDR3 runs to 13 residues.

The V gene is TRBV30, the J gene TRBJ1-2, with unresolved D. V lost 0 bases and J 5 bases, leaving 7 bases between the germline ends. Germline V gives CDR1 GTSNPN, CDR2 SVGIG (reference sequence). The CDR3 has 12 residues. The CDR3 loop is CAWSVYGYGYTF. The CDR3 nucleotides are TGTGCCTGGAGTGTATACGGATATGGCTACACCTTC. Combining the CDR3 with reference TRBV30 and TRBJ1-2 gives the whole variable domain SQTIHQWPATLVQPVGSPLSLECTVEGTSNPNLYWYRQAAGRGLQLLFYSVGIGQISSEVPQNLSASRPQDRQFILSSKKLLLSDSGFYLCAWSVYGYGYTFGSGTRLTVV.

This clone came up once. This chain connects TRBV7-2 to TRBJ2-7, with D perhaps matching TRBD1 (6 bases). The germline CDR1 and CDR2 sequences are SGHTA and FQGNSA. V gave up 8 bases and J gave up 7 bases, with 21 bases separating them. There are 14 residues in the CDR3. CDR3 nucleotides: TGTGCCAGCGAAGGACAGAGGCTGGTGGGGGAGCAGTACTTC. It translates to CASEGQRLVGEQYF.

The CDR3 bases are TGTGCCAGCAGCCAAGACCTAGCGGGAGCGGGGGAGCAGTACTTC. It codes for CASSQDLAGAGEQYF. This chain connects TRBV4-2 to TRBJ2-7; 10 bases are shared with TRBD2. This CDR3 is built from 15 residues. V gave up 0 bases and J gave up 7 bases; unmatched junction bases: 6. Germline V lookup: CDR1 LGHNA, CDR2 YNFKEQ.

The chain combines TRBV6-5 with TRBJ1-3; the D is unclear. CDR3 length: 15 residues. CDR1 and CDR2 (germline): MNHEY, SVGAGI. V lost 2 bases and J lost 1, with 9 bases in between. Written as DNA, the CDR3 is TGTGCCAGCAGTTACGGCCTCCTGTCTGGAAACACCATATATTTT. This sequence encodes CASSYGLLSGNTIYF.

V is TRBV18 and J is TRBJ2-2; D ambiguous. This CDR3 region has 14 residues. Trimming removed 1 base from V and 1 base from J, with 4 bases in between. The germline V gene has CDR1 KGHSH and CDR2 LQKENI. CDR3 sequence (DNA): TGTGCCAGCTCACCACAAAGGAACACCGGGGAGCTGTTTTTT. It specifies CASSPQRNTGELFF.

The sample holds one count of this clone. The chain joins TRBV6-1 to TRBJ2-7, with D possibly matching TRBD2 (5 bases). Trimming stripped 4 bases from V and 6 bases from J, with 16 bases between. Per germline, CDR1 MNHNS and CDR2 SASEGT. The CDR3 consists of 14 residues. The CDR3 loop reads CASSVGRTASEQYF. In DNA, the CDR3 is TGTGCCAGCAGTGTTGGGCGGACTGCCAGCGAGCAGTACTTC.

The CDR3 bases are TGTGCCAGTAGTATACAGGTAAACCTGAACACCGGGGAGCTGTTTTTT. Its protein is CASSIQVNLNTGELFF. V and J are TRBV19 and TRBJ2-2, with unresolved D. V dropped 2 bases and J dropped 1 base, with 11 bases sitting between them. The germline V gene has CDR1 LNHDA and CDR2 SQIVND (reference sequence). This CDR3 comprises 16 residues. The variable domain in full, completed from reference TRBV19 and TRBJ2-2, reads DGGITQSPKYLFRKEGQNVTLSCEQNLNHDAMYWYRQDPGQGLRLIYYSQIVNDFQKGDIAEGYSVSREKKESFPLTVTSAQKNPTAFYLCASSIQVNLNTGELFFGEGSRLTVL.

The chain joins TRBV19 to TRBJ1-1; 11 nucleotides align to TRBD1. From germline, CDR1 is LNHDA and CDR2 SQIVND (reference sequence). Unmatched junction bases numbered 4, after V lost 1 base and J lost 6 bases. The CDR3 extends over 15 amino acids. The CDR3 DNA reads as TGTGCCAGTAGTATAGGGACAGGGGGCTACGCTGAAGCTTTCTTT. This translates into CASSIGTGGYAEAFF.

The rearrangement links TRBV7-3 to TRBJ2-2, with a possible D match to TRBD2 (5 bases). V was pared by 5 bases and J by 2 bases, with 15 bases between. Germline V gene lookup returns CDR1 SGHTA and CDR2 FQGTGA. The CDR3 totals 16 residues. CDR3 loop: CASSPGSGFNTGELFF. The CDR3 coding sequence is TGTGCCAGCAGCCCGGGGTCGGGGTTCAACACCGGGGAGCTGTTTTTT.

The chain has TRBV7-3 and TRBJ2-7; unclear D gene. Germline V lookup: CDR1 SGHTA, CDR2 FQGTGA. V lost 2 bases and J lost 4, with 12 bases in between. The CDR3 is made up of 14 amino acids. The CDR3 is CASSLGGKIYEQYF. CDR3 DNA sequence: TGTGCCAGCAGCTTAGGCGGAAAGATTTACGAGCAGTACTTC.

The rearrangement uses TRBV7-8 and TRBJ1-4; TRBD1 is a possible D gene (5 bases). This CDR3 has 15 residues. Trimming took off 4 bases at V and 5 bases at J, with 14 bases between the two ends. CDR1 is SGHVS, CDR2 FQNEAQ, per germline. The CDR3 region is CASSYSRALNEKLFF. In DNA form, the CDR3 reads TGTGCCAGCAGCTATTCCAGGGCCCTGAATGAAAAACTGTTTTTT.

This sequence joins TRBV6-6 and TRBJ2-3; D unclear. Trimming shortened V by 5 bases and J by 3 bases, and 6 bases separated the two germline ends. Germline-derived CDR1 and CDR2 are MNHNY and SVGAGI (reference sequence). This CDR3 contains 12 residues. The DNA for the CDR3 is TGTGCCAGCAGTCCGACTACAGATACGCAGTATTTT. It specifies CASSPTTDTQYF.

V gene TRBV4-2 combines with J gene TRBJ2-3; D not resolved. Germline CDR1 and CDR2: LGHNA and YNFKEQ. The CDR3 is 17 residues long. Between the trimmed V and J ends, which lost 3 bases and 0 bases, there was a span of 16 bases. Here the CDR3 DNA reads TGTGCCAGCAGCCACGGTGGACGGAAAGGTAGCACAGATACGCAGTATTTT. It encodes CASSHGGRKGSTDTQYF.

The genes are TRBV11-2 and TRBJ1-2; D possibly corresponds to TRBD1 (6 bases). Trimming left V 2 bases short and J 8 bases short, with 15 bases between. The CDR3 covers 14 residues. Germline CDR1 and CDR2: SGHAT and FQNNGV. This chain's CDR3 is CASSLPWGARGYTF. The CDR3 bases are TGTGCCAGCAGCTTACCTTGGGGGGCGAGGGGCTACACCTTC.

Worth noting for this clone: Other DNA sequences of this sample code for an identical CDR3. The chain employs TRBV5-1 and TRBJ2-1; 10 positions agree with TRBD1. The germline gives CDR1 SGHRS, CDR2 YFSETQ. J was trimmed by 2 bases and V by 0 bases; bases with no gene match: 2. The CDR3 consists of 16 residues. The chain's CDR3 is CASSLGGTGAYNEQFF. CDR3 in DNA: TGCGCCAGCAGCTTGGGCGGGACAGGGGCCTACAATGAGCAGTTCTTC.

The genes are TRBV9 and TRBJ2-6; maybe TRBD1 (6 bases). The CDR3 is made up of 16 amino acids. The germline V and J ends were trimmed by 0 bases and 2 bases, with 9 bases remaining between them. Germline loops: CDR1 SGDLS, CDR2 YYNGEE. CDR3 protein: CASSVGRGTGANVLTF. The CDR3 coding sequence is TGTGCCAGCAGCGTAGGCAGGGGCACTGGGGCCAACGTCCTGACTTTC.

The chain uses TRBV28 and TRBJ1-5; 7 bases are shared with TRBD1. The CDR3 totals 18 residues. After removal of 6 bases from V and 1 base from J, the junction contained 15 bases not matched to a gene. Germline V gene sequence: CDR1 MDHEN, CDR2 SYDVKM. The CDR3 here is CASRRSGVTGPSNQPQHF. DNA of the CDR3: TGTGCCAGCAGACGTTCGGGTGTGACAGGGCCCAGCAATCAGCCCCAGCATTTT. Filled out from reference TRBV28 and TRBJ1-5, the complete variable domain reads DVKVTQSSRYLVKRTGEKVFLECVQDMDHENMFWYRQDPGLGLRLIYFSYDVKMKEKGDIPEGYSVSREKKERFSLILESASTNQTSMYLCASRRSGVTGPSNQPQHFGDGTRLSIL.

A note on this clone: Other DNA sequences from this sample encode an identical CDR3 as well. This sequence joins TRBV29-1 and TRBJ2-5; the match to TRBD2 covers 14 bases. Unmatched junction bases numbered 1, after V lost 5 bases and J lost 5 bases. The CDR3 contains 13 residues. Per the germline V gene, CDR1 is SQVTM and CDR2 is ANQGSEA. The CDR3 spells CSVRTSGRETQYF. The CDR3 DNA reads TGCAGCGTTAGGACTAGCGGGAGGGAGACCCAGTACTTC.

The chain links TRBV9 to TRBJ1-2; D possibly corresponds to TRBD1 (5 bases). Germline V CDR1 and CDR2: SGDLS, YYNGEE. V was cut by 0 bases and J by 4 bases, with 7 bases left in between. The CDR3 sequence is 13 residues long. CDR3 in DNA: TGTGCCAGCAGCGTAGAAGGGGTCTATGGCTACACCTTC. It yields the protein CASSVEGVYGYTF.

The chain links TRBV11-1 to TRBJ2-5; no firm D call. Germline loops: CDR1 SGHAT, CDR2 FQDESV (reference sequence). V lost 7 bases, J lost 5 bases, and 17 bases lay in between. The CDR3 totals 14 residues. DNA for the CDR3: TGTGCCAGCACTAGTGCACGGGTTCCGGAGACCCAGTACTTC. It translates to CASTSARVPETQYF.

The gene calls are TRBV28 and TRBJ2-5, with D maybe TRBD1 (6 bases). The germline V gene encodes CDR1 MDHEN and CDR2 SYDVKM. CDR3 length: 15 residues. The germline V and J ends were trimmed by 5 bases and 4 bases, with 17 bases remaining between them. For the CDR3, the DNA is TGTGCCAGCAGTGGCAGGGGTGGGGGACCAGAGACCCAGTACTTC. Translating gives CASSGRGGGPETQYF.

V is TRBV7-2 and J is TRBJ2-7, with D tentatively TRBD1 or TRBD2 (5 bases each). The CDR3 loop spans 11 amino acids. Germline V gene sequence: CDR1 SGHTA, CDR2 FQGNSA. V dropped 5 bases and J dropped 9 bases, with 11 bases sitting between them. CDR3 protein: CASSPGQWQYF. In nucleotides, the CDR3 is TGTGCCAGCAGCCCGGGGCAGTGGCAGTACTTC.